Presented here are 12 T cell receptor beta chains from one specimen sequenced in a study of blood T cell repertoires in COVID-19. The method was immunoSEQ multiplex PCR; TCRdb's version includes in-frame clones alone and lacks a portion of them. There are roughly 260,000 clones in the sample; about 91% occur only once, and around 2.6% lies in the top ten. Sequencing input: peripheral blood. The receptor set was obtained from a person aged 18-35 years with COVID-19, enrolled during active disease.

The rearrangement uses TRBV7-2 and TRBJ2-7; D remains unclear. The germline V gene encodes CDR1 SGHTA and CDR2 FQGNSA. V dropped 3 bases and J dropped 2 bases, with 8 bases sitting between them. This CDR3 is built from 13 residues. CDR3 amino acids: CASSFVGTYEQYF. The DNA of the CDR3 is TGTGCCAGCAGCTTTGTCGGTACCTACGAGCAGTACTTC.

The chain joins TRBV25-1 to TRBJ2-1; 9 bases match TRBD1. Per the germline V gene, CDR1 is MGHDK and CDR2 is SYGVNS. CDR3 length: 18 amino acids. V gave up 3 bases and J gave up 6 bases; unmatched junction bases: 15. CDR3 loop: CASSDHPLGTGRGNEQFF. The CDR3 nucleotides are TGTGCCAGCAGTGACCACCCCTTAGGGACAGGGCGCGGCAATGAGCAGTTCTTC.

This chain uses TRBV13 with TRBJ2-1, with TRBD2 matching over 12 bases. This CDR3 has 15 residues. V gave up 4 bases and J gave up 8 bases; unmatched junction bases: 6. Germline V lookup: CDR1 PRHDT, CDR2 FYEKMQ (reference sequence). The CDR3 coding sequence is TGTGCCAGCAGCTCGACTAGCGGGAGATGGGATGAGCAGTTCTTC. Its protein is CASSSTSGRWDEQFF.

In DNA form, the CDR3 reads TGCGCCAGCAGCCCGACGGGTCAGGGGGGGAACACTGAAGCTTTCTTT. Its translation is CASSPTGQGGNTEAFF. The chain has TRBV4-1 and TRBJ1-1; 7 bases match TRBD1. Germline V gene lookup returns CDR1 MGHRA and CDR2 YSYEKL. The CDR3 has 16 residues. V dropped 4 bases and J dropped 1; count of bases not matched to a gene: 9.

This chain joins TRBV5-1 and TRBJ2-2; 10 nucleotides match TRBD1. The CDR3 extends over 19 amino acids. V was clipped by 2 bases and J by 5 bases; unmatched bases: 15. CDR1 is SGHRS and CDR2 is YFSETQ in the germline V gene. The CDR3 DNA reads TGCGCCAGCAGCTTCGCAGGCAGTAGGACAGGGGGTCGGACCGGGGAGCTGTTTTTT. Protein: CASSFAGSRTGGRTGELFF.

The rearrangement joins TRBV7-8 to TRBJ2-7; D is uncertain. V was cut by 5 bases and J by 3 bases, with 8 bases left in between. CDR3 size: 12 residues. Germline CDR1 SGHVS, CDR2 FQNEAQ. The CDR3 nucleotides are TGTGCCAGCAGCCGACACAACTACGAGCAGTACTTC. Translating gives CASSRHNYEQYF.

The CDR3 DNA reads TGCAGTGCTAGTGACCTAGCGGGAGGGGGAGAGACCCAGTACTTC. As protein: CSASDLAGGGETQYF. This chain joins TRBV20-1 and TRBJ2-5, with 12 bases that match TRBD2. The CDR3 covers 15 residues. From germline, CDR1 is DFQATT and CDR2 SNEGSKA (reference sequence). J was trimmed by 4 bases and V by 3 bases; bases with no gene match: 6.

The V gene is TRBV28, the J gene TRBJ2-2; TRBD1 aligns across 10 bases. The CDR3 is made up of 18 amino acids. The V gene end was trimmed by 5 bases and the J gene end by 3 bases; junction bases not matched to a gene: 12. Germline assignment: CDR1 MDHEN and CDR2 SYDVKM. Here the CDR3 DNA reads TGTGCCAGCAGTACCTCCTTTGACAGGGGGCCAGACACCGGGGAGCTGTTTTTT. This translates into CASSTSFDRGPDTGELFF.

The chain joins TRBV7-9 to TRBJ2-3, with TRBD2 matching over 14 bases. Looked up from germline, CDR1 is SEHNR and CDR2 is FQNEAQ (reference sequence). V gave up 5 bases and J gave up 5 bases; unmatched junction bases: 9. CDR3 length equals 17 residues. The CDR3 DNA sequence: TGTGCCAGCAGCCCCAGACTAGCGGGAGGGAGAAGAGATACGCAGTATTTT. As protein: CASSPRLAGGRRDTQYF.

In DNA, the CDR3 is TGCGCCAGCAGCGATTCCCCAGGGGTCGGTAACTATGGCTACACCTTC. As protein: CASSDSPGVGNYGYTF. The V call is TRBV5-1, the J call TRBJ1-2; possibly TRBD1 for D (6 bases). This CDR3 has 16 amino acids. Germline CDR1 and CDR2: SGHRS and YFSETQ. Trimming removed 4 bases at V and 1 base at J, with 17 bases between.

The chain employs TRBV6-6 and TRBJ2-1; D unclear. The V end was cut by 5 bases, the J end by 7 bases, with 6 bases between. The CDR3 extends over 11 amino acids. CDR1 and CDR2 from the germline V gene are MNHNY and SVGAGI (reference sequence). The CDR3 DNA is TGTGCCAGCAGTAATCCTAATGAGCAGTTCTTC. This codes for CASSNPNEQFF.

The rearrangement links TRBV4-1 to TRBJ2-3; D remains ambiguous. Trimming stripped 1 base from V and 0 bases from J, with 5 bases between. Germline CDR1 reads MGHRA; CDR2 reads YSYEKL. This CDR3 is built from 14 residues. The CDR3 protein is CASSQAFSTDTQYF. The CDR3 coding sequence is TGCGCCAGCAGCCAAGCGTTTAGCACAGATACGCAGTATTTT.